Shown below are 3 T cell receptor beta chains from a single sample sequenced in a study of cytomegalovirus exposure and HLA in healthy donors (dated by TCRdb to the late 2010s). The library was obtained by the immunoSEQ multiplex PCR assay. In its TCRdb copy, this immuneACCESS table keeps in-frame sequences only and misses some clones. Where compared with another copy, unresolved V genes explain less than half of these, and the others have no known cause. This sample lists 140,000 or so clones; 89% were detected once. The top ten hold around 9% of the sample. The sample consisted of PBMCs. The receptors were sampled from a woman aged 18-30 years in good health and CMV-seropositive.

This clone is a singleton in its sample. The chain has TRBV5-1 and TRBJ2-3; tentatively, D is TRBD2 (6 bases). Germline lookup yields CDR1 SGHRS and CDR2 YFSETQ. This CDR3 has 18 amino acids. V was clipped by 0 bases and J by 0 bases, with 17 bases between them. CDR3 DNA: TGCGCCAGCAGCTTGGACTACCATAGGAGGGGTAGCACAGATACGCAGTATTTT. It translates to CASSLDYHRRGSTDTQYF.

The rearrangement joins TRBV6-1 to TRBJ2-5; 8 bases align to TRBD1. Trimming at V came to 4 bases and at J to 2 bases, leaving 3 bases not matched to a gene. This CDR3 region has 14 residues. Germline V gene sequence: CDR1 MNHNS, CDR2 SASEGT. The CDR3 bases are TGTGCCAGCAGTGTCAACAGGGGGCAAGAGACCCAGTACTTC. Amino acids: CASSVNRGQETQYF.

V gene TRBV7-9 combines with J gene TRBJ2-3; 7 nucleotides agree with TRBD2. The junction had 8 bases not matched to a gene; V was cut back by 5 bases and J by 9 bases. Germline V gene sequence: CDR1 SEHNR, CDR2 FQNEAQ (reference sequence). The length of the CDR3 is 13 residues. The CDR3 spells CASSPPGGYTQYF. DNA of the CDR3: TGTGCCAGCAGCCCCCCGGGGGGTTACACGCAGTATTTT.